One sample yielded the 8 T cell receptor beta chains listed below, sequenced in a study of cytomegalovirus exposure and HLA in healthy donors. Vbeta (60) and Jbeta (13) primers were used in the PCR. The protocol was immunoSEQ multiplex PCR, while the TCRdb copy is restricted to in-frame clones and leaves out a portion. Here the sample spans 70,000 to 95,000 clones, more than 75% being singletons. Sequenced sample: PBMCs. The receptors were sampled from a woman in her forties in good health and CMV-seropositive.

The chain employs TRBV7-8 and TRBJ1-4; no clear D gene. Germline V gene lookup returns CDR1 SGHVS and CDR2 FQNEAQ. V lost 4 bases and J 4 bases, leaving 16 bases between the germline ends. CDR3 length: 16 amino acids. Here the CDR3 reads CASSSHPTSRNEKLFF. CDR3 coding DNA: TGTGCCAGCAGCTCTCACCCAACATCTCGTAATGAAAAACTGTTTTTT.

This chain joins TRBV27 and TRBJ2-3; 9 bases align to TRBD1. This CDR3 comprises 16 residues. Looked up from germline, CDR1 is MNHEY and CDR2 is SMNVEV (reference sequence). V shed 4 bases, J shed 4 bases, and the junction held 9 bases outside the gene matches. CDR3 sequence reads: CASSSFGTGWSDTQYF. CDR3 in DNA: TGTGCCAGCAGTTCCTTCGGGACAGGGTGGTCAGATACGCAGTATTTT.

The rearrangement joins TRBV5-1 to TRBJ2-5, with TRBD1 as a possible D gene (6 bases). Deletions cut 3 bases from V and 5 bases from J, with 17 bases between. The CDR3 runs 15 residues. From germline, CDR1 is SGHRS and CDR2 YFSETQ. CDR3 amino acids: CASSSTRGGRETQYF. CDR3 coding DNA: TGCGCCAGCAGCTCCACTAGAGGGGGTCGGGAGACCCAGTACTTC.

This clone was observed a handful of times. The chain employs TRBV28 and TRBJ1-1; TRBD1 aligns across 7 bases. CDR1 MDHEN and CDR2 SYDVKM come from the germline V gene. The CDR3 spans 16 residues. J gave up 0 bases and V 5 bases, and 9 bases lay outside the gene matches. The CDR3 region is CASSPRTGIMNTEAFF. In DNA form, the CDR3 reads TGTGCCAGCAGTCCCCGGACAGGAATCATGAACACTGAAGCTTTCTTT.

The rearrangement links TRBV11-2 to TRBJ2-1; maybe TRBD2 (6 bases). Per germline, CDR1 SGHAT and CDR2 FQNNGV. V was pared by 0 bases and J by 5 bases, with 14 bases between. The CDR3 contains 16 residues. The CDR3 DNA reads TGTGCCAGCAGCTTAGATCTCGCGGGATGGGACAATGAGCAGTTCTTC. Its translation: CASSLDLAGWDNEQFF.

The V gene is TRBV30, the J gene TRBJ1-3; no definite D call. Trimming pared 5 bases from V and 0 bases from J, leaving 17 bases between. Germline V lookup: CDR1 GTSNPN, CDR2 SVGIG (reference sequence). The CDR3 spans 16 residues. The CDR3 bases are TGTGCCTGGGTGGGAGGGCGCCCCGGCTCTGGAAACACCATATATTTT. It specifies CAWVGGRPGSGNTIYF.

The V gene is TRBV19, the J gene TRBJ2-2; 9 bases align to TRBD2. V lost 6 bases, J lost 1 base, and 9 bases stayed unmatched. CDR1 is LNHDA, CDR2 SQIVND, per germline (reference sequence). This CDR3 has 17 residues. In DNA form, the CDR3 reads TGTGCCAGTAGAGGGATTAGCGGGAGAGGGAACACCGGGGAGCTGTTTTTT. Protein product: CASRGISGRGNTGELFF.

This clone turned up a few times. V gene TRBV6-5 combines with J gene TRBJ1-1; maybe TRBD1 (6 bases). This CDR3 has 15 residues. Per the germline V gene, CDR1 is MNHEY and CDR2 is SVGAGI. Trimming pared 4 bases from V and 0 bases from J, leaving 12 bases between. The CDR3 here is CASSLTGFLNTEAFF. The CDR3 DNA sequence: TGTGCCAGCAGTTTGACAGGCTTCTTGAACACTGAAGCTTTCTTT.